This T cell receptor beta chain originates from a study of cytomegalovirus exposure and HLA in healthy donors. General study points: Being productive about 90% or about 30% of the time was typical of most TCR beta V segments in an earlier analysis. The Asian-associated ancestry cluster reportedly had fewer N-insertions than the roughly 670-donor mean in a later analysis. Most likely, a cluster of highly shared sequence variants arose as a sequencing artifact.

Concerning this clone itself: Its cognate antigen is unknown.

PCR primers comprised 60 Vbeta and 13 Jbeta primers. Some clones are missing from TCRdb's copy, which holds only in-frame ones; the method was immunoSEQ multiplex PCR. The table has fewer than 100,000 clones, over 75% seen once. The CDR3 covers 13 residues. Trimming left V 6 bases short and J 8 bases short, with 15 bases between. CDR1 is LNHDA and CDR2 is SQIVND in the germline V gene (reference sequence). This rearrangement joins TRBV19 to TRBJ2-3, with D perhaps TRBD1 (6 bases). The clonotype originates from a man aged 40-49 years in good health and CMV-seronegative. Sequencing was performed on PBMCs. CDR3 bases: TGTGCCAGTAGCGTTGGGGGCGAAGGTACGCAGTATTTT. Encoded protein: CASSVGGEGTQYF.